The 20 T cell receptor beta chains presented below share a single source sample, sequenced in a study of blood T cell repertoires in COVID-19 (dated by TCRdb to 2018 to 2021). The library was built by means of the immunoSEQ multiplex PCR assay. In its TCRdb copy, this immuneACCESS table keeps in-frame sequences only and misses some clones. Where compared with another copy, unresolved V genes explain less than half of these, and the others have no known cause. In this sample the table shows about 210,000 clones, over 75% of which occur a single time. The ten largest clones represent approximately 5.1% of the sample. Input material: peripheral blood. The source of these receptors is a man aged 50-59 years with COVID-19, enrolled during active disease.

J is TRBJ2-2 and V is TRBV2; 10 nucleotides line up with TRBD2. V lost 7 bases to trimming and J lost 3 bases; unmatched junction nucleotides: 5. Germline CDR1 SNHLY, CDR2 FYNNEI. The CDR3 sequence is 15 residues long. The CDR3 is CASKGLAGDTGELFF. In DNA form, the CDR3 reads TGTGCCAGCAAAGGGCTAGCGGGGGACACCGGGGAGCTGTTTTTT.

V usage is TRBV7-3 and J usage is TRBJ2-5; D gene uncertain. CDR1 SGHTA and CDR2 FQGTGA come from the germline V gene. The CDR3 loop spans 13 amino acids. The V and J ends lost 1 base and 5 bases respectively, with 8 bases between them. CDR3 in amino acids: CASSLNTLETQYF. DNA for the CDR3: TGTGCCAGCAGCTTAAACACGTTGGAGACCCAGTACTTC.

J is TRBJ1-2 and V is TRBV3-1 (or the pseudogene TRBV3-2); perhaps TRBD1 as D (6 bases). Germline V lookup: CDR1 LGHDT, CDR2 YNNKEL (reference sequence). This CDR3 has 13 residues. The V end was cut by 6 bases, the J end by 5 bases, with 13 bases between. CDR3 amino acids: CASRGETGYGYTF. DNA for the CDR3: TGTGCCAGCAGAGGGGAGACAGGTTATGGCTACACCTTC.

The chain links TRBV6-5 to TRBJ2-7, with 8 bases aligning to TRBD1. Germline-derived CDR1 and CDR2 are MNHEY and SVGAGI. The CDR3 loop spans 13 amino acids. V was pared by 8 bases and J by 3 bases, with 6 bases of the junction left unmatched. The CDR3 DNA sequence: TGTGCCAGCGCACAGGGGGTTCTCTACGAGCAGTACTTC. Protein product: CASAQGVLYEQYF.

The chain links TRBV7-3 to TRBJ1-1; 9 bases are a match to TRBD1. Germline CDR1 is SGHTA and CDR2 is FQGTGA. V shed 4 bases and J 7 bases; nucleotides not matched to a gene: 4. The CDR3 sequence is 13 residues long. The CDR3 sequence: CASSSDRGNEAFF. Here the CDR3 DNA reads TGTGCCAGCAGCTCGGACAGGGGTAATGAAGCTTTCTTT.

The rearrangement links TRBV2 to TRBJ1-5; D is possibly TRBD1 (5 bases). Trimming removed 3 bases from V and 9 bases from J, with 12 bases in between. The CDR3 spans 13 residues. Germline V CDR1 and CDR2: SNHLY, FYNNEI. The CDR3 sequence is CASSDRGRGPQHF. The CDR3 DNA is TGTGCCAGCAGTGACCGGGGGAGGGGGCCCCAGCATTTT.

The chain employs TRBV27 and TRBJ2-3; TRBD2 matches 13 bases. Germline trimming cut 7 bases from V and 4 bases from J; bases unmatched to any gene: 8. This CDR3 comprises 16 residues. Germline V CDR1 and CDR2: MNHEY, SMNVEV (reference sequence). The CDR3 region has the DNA TGTGCCAGCATGCCTATGGGACTAGCGGGGTCAGATACGCAGTATTTT. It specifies CASMPMGLAGSDTQYF.

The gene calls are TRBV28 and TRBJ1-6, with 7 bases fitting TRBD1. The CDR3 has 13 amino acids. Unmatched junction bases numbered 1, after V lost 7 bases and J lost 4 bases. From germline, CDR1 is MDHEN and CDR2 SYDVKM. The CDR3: CASTGGYNSPLHF. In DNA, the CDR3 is TGTGCCAGCACAGGGGGATATAATTCACCCCTCCACTTT.

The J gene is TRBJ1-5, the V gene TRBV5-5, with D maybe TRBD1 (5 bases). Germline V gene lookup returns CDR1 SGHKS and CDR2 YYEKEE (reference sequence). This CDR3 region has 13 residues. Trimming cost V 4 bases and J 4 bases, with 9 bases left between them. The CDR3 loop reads CASSQTVNQPQHF. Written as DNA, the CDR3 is TGTGCCAGCAGCCAGACAGTAAATCAGCCCCAGCATTTT. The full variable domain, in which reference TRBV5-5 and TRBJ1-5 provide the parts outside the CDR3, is DAGVTQSPTHLIKTRGQQVTLRCSPISGHKSVSWYQQVLGQGPQFIFQYYEKEERGRGNFPDRFSARQFPNYSSELNVNALLLGDSALYLCASSQTVNQPQHFGDGTRLSIL.

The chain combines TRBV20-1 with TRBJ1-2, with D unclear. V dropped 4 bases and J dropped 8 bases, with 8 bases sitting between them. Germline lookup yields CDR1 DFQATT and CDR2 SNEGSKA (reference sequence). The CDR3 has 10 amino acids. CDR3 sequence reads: CSATGIGYTF. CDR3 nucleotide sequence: TGCAGTGCTACGGGAATCGGCTACACCTTC.

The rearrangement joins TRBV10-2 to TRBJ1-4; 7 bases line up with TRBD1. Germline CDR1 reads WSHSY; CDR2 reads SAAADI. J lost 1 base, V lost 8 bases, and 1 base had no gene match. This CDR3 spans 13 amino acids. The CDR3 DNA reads TGCGCCAGCCGGGACAGAACTAATGAAAAACTGTTTTTT. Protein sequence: CASRDRTNEKLFF.

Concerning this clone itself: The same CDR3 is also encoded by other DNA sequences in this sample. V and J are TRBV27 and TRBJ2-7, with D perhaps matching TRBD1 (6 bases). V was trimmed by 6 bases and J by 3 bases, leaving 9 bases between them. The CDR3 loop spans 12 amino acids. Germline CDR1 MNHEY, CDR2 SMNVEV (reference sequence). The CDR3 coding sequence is TGTGCCAGCAGCCTCAGGGGCTACGAGCAGTACTTC. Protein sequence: CASSLRGYEQYF.

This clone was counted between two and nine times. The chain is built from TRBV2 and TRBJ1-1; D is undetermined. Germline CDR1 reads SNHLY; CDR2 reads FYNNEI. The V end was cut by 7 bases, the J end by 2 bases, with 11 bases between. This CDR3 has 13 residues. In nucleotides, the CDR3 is TGTGCCAGCAACCGGGAGGTTAACACTGAAGCTTTCTTT. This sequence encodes CASNREVNTEAFF.

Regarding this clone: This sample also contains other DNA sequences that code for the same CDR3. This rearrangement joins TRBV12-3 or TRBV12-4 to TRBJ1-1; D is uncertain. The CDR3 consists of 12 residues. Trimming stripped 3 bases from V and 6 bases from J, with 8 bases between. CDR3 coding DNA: TGTGCCAGCAGTTTCCCCGAGGCTGAAGCTTTCTTT. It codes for CASSFPEAEAFF.

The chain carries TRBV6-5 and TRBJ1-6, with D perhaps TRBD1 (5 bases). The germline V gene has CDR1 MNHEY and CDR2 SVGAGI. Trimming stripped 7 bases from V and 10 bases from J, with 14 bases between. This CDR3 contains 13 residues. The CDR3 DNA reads TGTGCCAGCAACAACGGGGGGTGGTCACCCCTCCACTTT. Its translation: CASNNGGWSPLHF.

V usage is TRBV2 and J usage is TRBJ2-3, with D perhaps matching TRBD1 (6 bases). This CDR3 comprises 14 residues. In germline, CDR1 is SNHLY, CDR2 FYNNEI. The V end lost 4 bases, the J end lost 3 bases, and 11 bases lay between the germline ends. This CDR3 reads CASSVRGRTDTQYF. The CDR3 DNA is TGTGCCAGCAGTGTCAGGGGAAGGACAGATACGCAGTATTTT.

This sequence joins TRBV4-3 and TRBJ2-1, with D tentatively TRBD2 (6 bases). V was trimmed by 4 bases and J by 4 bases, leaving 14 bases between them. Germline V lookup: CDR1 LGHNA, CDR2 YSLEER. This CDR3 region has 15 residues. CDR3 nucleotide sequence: TGCGCCAGCAGCCGAGTGGACGGGGGTTACAATGAGCAGTTCTTC. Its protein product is CASSRVDGGYNEQFF.

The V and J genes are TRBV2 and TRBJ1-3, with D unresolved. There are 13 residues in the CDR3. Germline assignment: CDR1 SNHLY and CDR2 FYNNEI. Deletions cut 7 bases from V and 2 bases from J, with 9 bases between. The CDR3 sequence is CASTPGTGNTIYF. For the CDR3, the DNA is TGTGCCAGCACTCCGGGAACTGGAAACACCATATATTTT.

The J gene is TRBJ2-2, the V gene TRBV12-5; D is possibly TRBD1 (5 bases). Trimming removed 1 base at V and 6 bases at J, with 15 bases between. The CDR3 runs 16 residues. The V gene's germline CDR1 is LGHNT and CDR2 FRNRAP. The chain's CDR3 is CASGLAYQGNPGELFF. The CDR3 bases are TGTGCTAGTGGTTTGGCCTACCAGGGCAACCCCGGGGAGCTGTTTTTT.

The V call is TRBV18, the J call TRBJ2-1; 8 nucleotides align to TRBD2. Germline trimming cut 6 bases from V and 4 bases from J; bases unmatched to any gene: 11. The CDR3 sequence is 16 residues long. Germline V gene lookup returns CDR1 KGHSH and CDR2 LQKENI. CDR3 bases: TGTGCCAGCTCGCCCAATAGCGGGGCCGGGTACAATGAGCAGTTCTTC. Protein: CASSPNSGAGYNEQFF.